This is a list of T cell receptor beta chains from one sample in a study of T cells in Graves' hyperthyroidism and ophthalmopathy. One entry per CDR3 protein results from TCRdb running MiXCR on the multiplex PCR reads. The data hold about 350,000 distinct CDR3 sequences, with over 11% observed a single time. The sequenced sample consisted of blood. These receptors originate from a woman aged 25 to 45 with Graves' hyperthyroidism. Both conserved end residues are trimmed from each CDR3. Fields, in order: J gene, D gene, V gene, CDR3 protein. D genes are given only for firm matches.

TRBJ2-7,.,TRBV4-3,ASSQGIAGEQY
TRBJ2-7,.,TRBV13,ASSLGSQTYEQY
TRBJ2-7,.,TRBV20-1,SARVSRRVDYEQY
TRBJ2-7,TRBD2,TRBV12-3/TRBV12-4,ASSAGTSFPYEQY
TRBJ2-1,TRBD2,TRBV2,AVPGLEDNEQF
TRBJ2-7,.,TRBV29-1,SAADSTVAEQY
TRBJ1-5,.,TRBV7-2,ASSLVPGNSNQPQH
TRBJ1-5,TRBD1,TRBV19,ASIPGGSNQPQH
TRBJ1-3,.,TRBV18,ASSPPPSNSGNTIY
TRBJ2-7,.,TRBV28,ASRTLGEQY
TRBJ2-7,.,TRBV7-9,ASSFSGPEQY
TRBJ1-1,TRBD1,TRBV6-1,ASSGSTGEAEAF
TRBJ2-1,.,TRBV7-2,ASSFGTLYDEQF
TRBJ1-4,.,TRBV19,AGSPPNEKLF
TRBJ1-1,.,TRBV29-1,SVPVNTEAF
TRBJ2-1,TRBD2,TRBV5-4,ASSFQKGLAFDEQF
TRBJ2-7,.,TRBV3-1,ASSQTGYEQY
TRBJ2-4,.,TRBV11-2,ASSLSGVAKNIQY
TRBJ2-7,.,TRBV28,ASSSNPGQLNYEQY
TRBJ1-1,TRBD1,TRBV6-1,ASSPRIYRGDTEAF
TRBJ2-2,.,TRBV11-2,ASSYQGRGTGELF
TRBJ1-2,.,TRBV6-2/TRBV6-3,ASSLTRGLDYGYT
TRBJ2-1,.,TRBV30,AWSRGSASEQF
TRBJ2-7,.,TRBV6-1,ASKTTYEQY
TRBJ2-2,.,TRBV30,ALLGFGELF
TRBJ2-3,TRBD2,TRBV28,ASTQLAGVGDTQY
TRBJ1-4,.,TRBV2,ASSVSGEKLS
TRBJ1-1,TRBD1,TRBV4-1,ASSQLDRDGAEAF
TRBJ2-1,TRBD2,TRBV7-9,ASSPPGLAGGGEQF
TRBJ2-3,TRBD2,TRBV9,ASSTNAWDYTDTQY
TRBJ2-7,TRBD2,TRBV6-2/TRBV6-3,ASNRPSGGVEQY
TRBJ2-5,.,TRBV3-1,ASSQDHRLSETQY
TRBJ2-1,.,TRBV7-2,ASSSVGASGNEQF
TRBJ2-5,.,TRBV20-1,SARQGEGTGRATQY
TRBJ2-1,.,TRBV5-1,ASSETVSYNEQF
TRBJ2-5,.,TRBV20-1,SAHATPAADLGETQY
TRBJ1-6,.,TRBV5-1,ASSLSGDPNPILH
TRBJ1-2,TRBD1,TRBV7-9,ASSRTGAHYGYT
TRBJ2-7,.,TRBV11-3,ASSSDKSEQY
TRBJ2-1,.,TRBV7-9,ASSRLASSNEQF
TRBJ2-5,.,TRBV2,ASSPTWARETQY
TRBJ1-5,.,TRBV19,ASTPGDWGNQPQH
TRBJ2-1,.,TRBV11-2,ASSSLVGGHERF
TRBJ2-5,TRBD2,TRBV20-1,SARDRVGTSGSQETQY
TRBJ2-5,TRBD1,TRBV28,ASTHSRDRAY
TRBJ2-5,.,TRBV7-9,ASSLVLGGQETQY
TRBJ2-5,TRBD1,TRBV7-2,ASSLVSGDRGGETQY
TRBJ2-1,.,TRBV12-3/TRBV12-4,ASSPDYSYNEQF
TRBJ1-1,.,TRBV28,ASSLNVYTEAF
TRBJ2-7,.,TRBV11-2,ASSYAEGGFYEQY
TRBJ2-2,.,TRBV29-1,SVEGGTLPNTGELF
TRBJ1-6,.,TRBV28,ASSLSGYQSPLH
TRBJ2-3,.,TRBV11-2,ASSLDRRGGTDTQY
TRBJ2-7,TRBD1,TRBV28,ASSLRGHSYEQY
TRBJ2-1,.,TRBV4-1,ASSQDPRDEQF